This T cell receptor beta chain originates from a study of OX40 agonist ivuxolimab in advanced cancers. Across the study: Six ivuxolimab dose levels, 0.01 to 10 mg/kg, were given intravenously every 2 weeks. Study-wide findings and caveats: Patients with a partial response at 0.1-3.0 mg/kg had among the lowest clonal expansion. CD4+ and CD8+ blood T cells expanded clonally by week 6 at 0.1 to 3.0 mg/kg. CD8+ T cells showed, on average, more clonal expansion than CD4+ cells.

Germline lookup yields CDR1 SGHKS and CDR2 YYEKEE (reference sequence). The V and J ends lost 0 bases and 10 bases, in that order; junction bases with no gene match: 12. The CDR3 is made up of 16 amino acids. Repertoires were generated with immunoSEQ multiplex PCR, while TCRdb's copy carries only in-frame clones and drops some. The table shows about 72,000 clones, with 75% to 90% occurring only once. Only one count was recorded for this clone. As yet, its antigen is unknown. The sample was CD4+ or CD8+ T cells sorted from blood, taken in a trial of the OX40 agonist ivuxolimab. This chain connects TRBV5-5 to TRBJ1-5, with 8 bases fitting TRBD1. This sequence was found in an adult with an advanced solid tumor such as melanoma, head and neck, liver or kidney cancer. CDR3 DNA sequence: TGTGCCAGCAGCTTGGATGGGACAGGACCCGGGACTCCCCAGCATTTT. It codes for CASSLDGTGPGTPQHF.